This T cell receptor (beta chain) is drawn from a study of Tregs in tolerant kidney transplant recipients. Related graft donors supplied nonmyeloablative bone marrow transplants, and mixed chimerism was transient. Unstimulated regulatory T cells (CD4+CD25+CD127-), CD4+CD25- non-regulatory cells, CD4 and CD8 cells were FACS-sorted from thawed PBMCs. This clone is called medium-sized based on its frequency. The antigen is not known. The read comes to an end 3 residues before the CDR3 does, leaving the germline J gene to fill in the end. Sequencing used immunoSEQ multiplex PCR; TCRdb keeps in-frame clones, though not all of them. The table for this sample gives some 15,000 clones. V trimming: 2 bases; J trimming: 2 bases; junction bases outside the gene matches: 3. Germline CDR1 SGHNT, CDR2 YYREEE (reference sequence). CDR3 length equals 16 residues. Points from the study as a whole: This study did not directly address biological reproducibility. Donor-specific Treg expansion exceeded global Treg expansion in tolerant patients, suggesting antigen drive.

The receptor was isolated from a human patient who received a combined kidney and bone marrow transplant. Some T cells may have originated in the graft donor. The chain recombines TRBV5-4 with TRBJ2-6, with 8 nucleotides matching TRBD2. The sequenced sample was CD4+ T cells from blood (PBMCs), obtained 12 months after the transplant. The CDR3 here is CASSFEAGAGANVLTF. The part of the CDR3 DNA that was read is TGTGCCAGCAGCTTCGAAGCGGGAGCTGGGGCCAACGTC.